The 21 T cell receptor beta chains below were found in one sample sequenced in a study of T-cell reconstitution after alpha-beta-depleted transplantation in children. A library of TCRbeta sequences, prepared with unique molecular identifiers, was generated. TCRdb re-analysed the PCR reads in MiXCR, keeping a single row per CDR3 protein. The top ten hold 43% of the sample, which has about 210,000 distinct CDR3 sequences, around a sixth seen once. The specimen comprised PBMCs, mostly from graft donor cells, sampled 360 days after TCRalphabeta/CD19-depleted stem cell transplant. These receptors were collected from a male patient under 10 years old who had a stem cell transplant for acute lymphoblastic leukemia, so the T cells may come from the graft donor.

The CDR3 region is CASSQVNPHSRTDTQYF. The DNA for the CDR3 is TGCGCCAGCAGCCAAGTGAATCCCCATTCGCGCACAGATACGCAGTATTTT. The V and J genes are TRBV4-3 and TRBJ2-3; D gene ambiguous. V shed 1 base and J shed 1 base, with 15 bases lying between them. The CDR3 covers 17 residues. Looked up from germline, CDR1 is LGHNA and CDR2 is YSLEER.

CDR3 bases: TGCAGCGTCCCATTCAGTGGGGGCTCCTACAATGAGCAGTTCTTC. This gives the protein CSVPFSGGSYNEQFF. The J gene is TRBJ2-1, the V gene TRBV29-1, with D possibly called TRBD1 or TRBD2 (5 bases each). Germline loops: CDR1 SQVTM, CDR2 ANQGSEA. CDR3 length equals 15 residues. V gave up 6 bases and J gave up 0 bases, with 15 bases separating them.

The V gene is TRBV7-9, the J gene TRBJ2-3; TRBD1 is a possible D gene (6 bases). The V and J ends lost 5 bases and 1 base respectively, with 13 bases between them. Germline CDR1 reads SEHNR; CDR2 reads FQNEAQ (reference sequence). The CDR3 has 15 amino acids. DNA of the CDR3: TGTGCCAGCAGCCCAGACAGGATCCGCACAGATACGCAGTATTTT. This codes for CASSPDRIRTDTQYF.

This clonotype has a handful of counts. The rearrangement joins TRBV5-8 to TRBJ2-3; 7 nucleotides agree with TRBD2. The length of the CDR3 is 16 residues. J lost 2 bases, V lost 4 bases, and 10 bases had no gene match. CDR1 SGHTS and CDR2 YDEGEE come from the germline V gene. The CDR3 nucleotides are TGTGCCAGCAGCGAACACGGGGCGGGGGTCACAGATACGCAGTATTTT. Amino acids: CASSEHGAGVTDTQYF.

Comment on this clonotype: The junction shows a germline mismatch at one end, possibly a read error. CDR3 region: CASSLPGSFEQYF. For the CDR3, the DNA is TGTGCCAGCAGTTTGCCAGGTTCCTTCGAGCAGTACTTC. This rearrangement joins TRBV27 to TRBJ2-7; D is unresolved. CDR1 MNHEY and CDR2 SMNVEV come from the germline V gene (reference sequence). This CDR3 contains 13 residues.

There are a few counts of this clonotype. J is TRBJ1-2 and V is TRBV12-3 or TRBV12-4; no clear D gene. Trimming took off 5 bases at V and 0 bases at J, with 7 bases between the two ends. CDR3 length: 13 residues. CDR3 DNA sequence: TGTGCCAGCAGTCGGGCGGCTAACTATGGCTACACCTTC. The encoded protein is CASSRAANYGYTF.

This clonotype showed up many times. V usage is TRBV27 and J usage is TRBJ2-2, with D possibly TRBD1 on 6 matching bases. V lost 5 bases to trimming and J lost 7 bases, with 11 bases between them. Germline loops: CDR1 MNHEY, CDR2 SMNVEV (reference sequence). CDR3 length equals 13 residues. The CDR3 region is CASSPQGNGELFF. DNA of the CDR3: TGTGCCAGCAGTCCGCAGGGGAACGGGGAGCTGTTTTTT.

This clonotype was observed a few times. The J gene is TRBJ2-7, the V gene TRBV15, with unresolved D. The CDR3 is 13 amino acids. V was pared by 0 bases and J by 3 bases, with 6 bases between. Germline V lookup: CDR1 LNHNV, CDR2 YYDKDF (reference sequence). CDR3 coding DNA: TGTGCCACCAGCAGAGATCTGGGCTACGAGCAGTACTTC. It is translated as CATSRDLGYEQYF.

The chain joins TRBV20-1 to TRBJ1-6, with D unresolved. CDR1 DFQATT and CDR2 SNEGSKA come from the germline V gene (reference sequence). Deletions cut 2 bases from V and 0 bases from J, with 11 bases between. CDR3 size: 16 residues. CDR3 nucleotides: TGCAGTGCTAGACGGGCAGTTACCTCCTATAATTCACCCCTCCACTTT. It is translated as CSARRAVTSYNSPLHF.

This clonotype occurred a few times. V usage is TRBV4-3 and J usage is TRBJ2-1; 7 bases are a match to TRBD2. V was clipped by 0 bases and J by 5 bases; unmatched bases: 4. The CDR3 is made up of 15 amino acids. CDR1 is LGHNA and CDR2 is YSLEER in the germline V gene. CDR3 sequence: CASSQEGLADNEQFF. CDR3 nucleotide sequence: TGCGCCAGCAGCCAAGAGGGTCTAGCGGACAATGAGCAGTTCTTC.

CDR3 residues: CASSFFTERETQYF. The DNA of the CDR3 is TGTGCCAGCAGTTTTTTTACTGAGCGAGAGACCCAGTACTTC. V gene TRBV6-2 or TRBV6-3 combines with J gene TRBJ2-5; D is unclear. Deletions cut 4 bases from V and 4 bases from J, with 13 bases between. The CDR3 consists of 14 residues. Germline loops: CDR1 MNHEY, CDR2 SVGEGT.

The chain recombines TRBV3-1 with TRBJ2-1; D uncertain. The CDR3 has 12 residues. Germline loops: CDR1 LGHDT, CDR2 YNNKEL (reference sequence). Deletions cut 4 bases from V and 12 bases from J, with 13 bases between. The CDR3 DNA sequence: TGTGCCAGCAGCCTCGCCGGTGTTGGGCAGTTCTTC. Encoded protein: CASSLAGVGQFF.

This clonotype was detected a few times. V gene TRBV18 combines with J gene TRBJ1-4; D remains unclear. Looked up from germline, CDR1 is KGHSH and CDR2 is LQKENI. This CDR3 spans 15 amino acids. Trimming stripped 6 bases from V and 4 bases from J, with 15 bases between. CDR3 residues: CASSFADGVNEKLFF. In DNA, the CDR3 is TGTGCCAGCTCGTTCGCGGACGGAGTTAATGAAAAACTGTTTTTT.

The V gene is TRBV7-2, the J gene TRBJ1-1; 9 positions agree with TRBD1. Looked up from germline, CDR1 is SGHTA and CDR2 is FQGNSA. The CDR3 spans 14 residues. Losses at the gene ends were 5 bases for V and 6 bases for J; bases not matched to a gene: 7. CDR3 residues: CASSLTGGNPEAFF. CDR3 DNA sequence: TGTGCCAGCAGCCTGACAGGGGGGAATCCTGAAGCTTTCTTT.

The chain links TRBV20-1 to TRBJ2-7, with 9 bases identical to TRBD1. V dropped 6 bases and J dropped 7; count of bases not matched to a gene: 19. Germline CDR1 DFQATT, CDR2 SNEGSKA (reference sequence). The CDR3 covers 16 residues. For the CDR3, the DNA is TGCAGTGCAACAGTCTCCGGGACAGGGTCTTGGGGGGAGCAGTACTTC. Amino acid sequence: CSATVSGTGSWGEQYF.

This clonotype was seen only a few times. This chain links TRBV11-2 with TRBJ2-7, with D hard to call. Germline V lookup: CDR1 SGHAT, CDR2 FQNNGV. Trimming cost V 2 bases and J 5 bases, with 7 bases left between them. This CDR3 comprises 12 residues. The CDR3: CASSLWADEQYF. Written as DNA, the CDR3 is TGTGCCAGCAGCTTATGGGCGGACGAGCAGTACTTC.

The V gene is TRBV12-3 or TRBV12-4, the J gene TRBJ1-1; D is perhaps TRBD1 (6 bases). There are 14 residues in the CDR3. V lost 7 bases, J lost 5 bases, and 17 bases lay in between. In DNA form, the CDR3 reads TGTGCCAGCACCATAGACAGGCGGTGGACTGAAGCTTTCTTT. Protein sequence: CASTIDRRWTEAFF.

This clonotype was picked up a small number of times. The genes are TRBV20-1 and TRBJ2-7; no clear D gene. Germline V gene lookup returns CDR1 DFQATT and CDR2 SNEGSKA (reference sequence). The CDR3 contains 16 residues. Trimming removed 2 bases at V and 0 bases at J, with 17 bases between. CDR3 sequence: CSARFCPTESSYEQYF. The CDR3 DNA reads as TGCAGTGCTAGATTTTGTCCCACGGAAAGCTCCTACGAGCAGTACTTC.

The V call is TRBV6-1, the J call TRBJ1-6; D perhaps matches TRBD1 (5 bases). Trimming took off 5 bases at V and 8 bases at J, with 13 bases between the two ends. Germline assignment: CDR1 MNHNS and CDR2 SASEGT. The CDR3 has 14 amino acids. Written as DNA, the CDR3 is TGTGCCAGCAGTAGGGACTGGGAGGATTCACCCCTCCACTTT. This encodes CASSRDWEDSPLHF.

This clonotype was seen only a few times. Written as DNA, the CDR3 is TGTGCCAGCAGCTCACGGGGGCGCCTCACTGAAGCTTTCTTT. Protein: CASSSRGRLTEAFF. The chain joins TRBV7-2 to TRBJ1-1, with D perhaps TRBD1 (6 bases). This CDR3 comprises 14 residues. Germline assignment: CDR1 SGHTA and CDR2 FQGNSA. The ends were cut back, 4 bases at V and 4 bases at J, with 13 bases in the middle.

This clonotype was recorded a few times. This chain joins TRBV28 and TRBJ2-7; no clear D. Germline V gene lookup returns CDR1 MDHEN and CDR2 SYDVKM. This CDR3 has 13 amino acids. V lost 3 bases, J lost 2 bases, and 8 bases lay in between. CDR3 sequence: CASSFWLPYEQYF. The CDR3 coding sequence is TGTGCCAGCAGTTTCTGGCTTCCCTACGAGCAGTACTTC.